This TCR beta chain was identified during a study of shared clonotypes between healthy human individuals. Overall study context: CD4 naive and memory got three plates each, CD8 naive two, CD8 memory one. General study points: Measured sharing among donors was expected to vary with sequencing depth.

The table came from immunoSEQ multiplex PCR; TCRdb's copy has only in-frame clones and leaves some out. This table holds 2 million to 2.5 million clones, 95% found once. This clone was detected only once. What it binds is unknown. CD45RA+ naive and CD45RA-negative memory subsets were separated from CD4+ cells. Trimming took off 7 bases at V and 3 bases at J, with 6 bases between the two ends. The CDR3 contains 12 residues. Germline CDR1 reads SNHLY; CDR2 reads FYNNEI. Sequencing used naive CD4+ T cells sorted from blood. As to subset: CD45RA+ positively selected. J is TRBJ2-2 and V is TRBV2; D remains unclear. The sequence was obtained from a man between 18 and 29 years old in good health. The CDR3: CASKRYTGELFF. CDR3 coding DNA: TGTGCCAGCAAAAGGTACACCGGGGAGCTGTTTTTT.